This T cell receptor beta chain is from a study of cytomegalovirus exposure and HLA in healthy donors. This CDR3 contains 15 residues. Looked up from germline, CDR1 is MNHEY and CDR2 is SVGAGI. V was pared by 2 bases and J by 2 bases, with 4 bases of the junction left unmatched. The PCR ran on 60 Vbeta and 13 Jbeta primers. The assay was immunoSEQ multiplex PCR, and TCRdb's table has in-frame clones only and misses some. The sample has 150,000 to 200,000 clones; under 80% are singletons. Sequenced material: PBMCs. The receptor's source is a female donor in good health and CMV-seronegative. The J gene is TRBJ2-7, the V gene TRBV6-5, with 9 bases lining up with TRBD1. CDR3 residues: CASSYGTGSTYEQYF. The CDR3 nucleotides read TGTGCCAGCAGTTACGGGACAGGGAGTACCTACGAGCAGTACTTC.